A single T cell receptor beta chain is shown here with its context. This record comes from a study of T cells in narcolepsy. V shed 3 bases, J shed 8 bases, and the junction held 6 bases outside the gene matches. The length of the CDR3 is 14 residues. In germline, CDR1 is SGHTA, CDR2 FQGNSA. Libraries were prepared by immunoSEQ multiplex PCR; TCRdb keeps only in-frame clonotypes and omits some of them. The sample contains over 30,000 clones, approximately 85% of which appear only once. This chain joins TRBV7-2 and TRBJ1-5; TRBD1 matches 8 bases. The receptor's source is a human donor with narcolepsy. The sequenced material came from CD45RA- memory CD4+ T cells from PBMCs. The CDR3 nucleotides read TGTGCCAGCAGCTTCCGGACAGGGCGGGAGCCCCAGCATTTT. It encodes CASSFRTGREPQHF.